Listed below are T cell receptor beta chains from one sample, sequenced in a study of post-analysis software for immune sequencing data. TCRdb independently ran MiXCR on the PCR reads; one entry per CDR3 protein. In the table there are hundreds of thousands of distinct CDR3 sequences, roughly 45% of which are singletons. The sample consisted of blood. These TCRs come from a girl between 10 and 17 years old with multiple sclerosis. CDR3s include the opening cysteine and the closing phenylalanine or tryptophan. Fields, in order: V gene, CDR3 length, clone size, J gene, D gene, CDR3 protein, CDR3 DNA. D genes are given only for firm matches. Not all rows give a size; the values are once, few, many and, for expanded clones, a class.

v_call: TRBV7-9
cdr3_length: 13
clone_size: few
j_call: TRBJ1-2
d_call: TRBD1
cdr3_aa: CASSYTGGHGYTF
cdr3_nt: TGTGCCAGCAGCTACACAGGGGGCCATGGCTACACCTTC

v_call: TRBV5-1
cdr3_length: 14
clone_size: many
j_call: TRBJ2-1
d_call: -
cdr3_aa: CASSFGGGYNEQFF
cdr3_nt: TGCGCCAGCAGCTTTGGCGGAGGATACAATGAGCAGTTCTTC

v_call: TRBV12-3/TRBV12-4
cdr3_length: 16
clone_size: few
j_call: TRBJ1-1
d_call: -
cdr3_aa: CASSLASGPRDTEAFF
cdr3_nt: TGTGCCAGCAGTTTAGCATCAGGGCCTAGGGACACTGAAGCTTTCTTT

v_call: TRBV9
cdr3_length: 12
clone_size: -
j_call: TRBJ2-1
d_call: -
cdr3_aa: CASSVGGVEQFF
cdr3_nt: TGTGCCAGCAGCGTAGGAGGAGTTGAGCAGTTCTTC

v_call: TRBV20-1
cdr3_length: 16
clone_size: -
j_call: TRBJ2-2
d_call: -
cdr3_aa: CSAREARGSDTGELFF
cdr3_nt: TGCAGTGCTAGAGAGGCCAGGGGTTCGGACACCGGGGAGCTGTTTTTT

v_call: TRBV7-2
cdr3_length: 13
clone_size: -
j_call: TRBJ1-1
d_call: -
cdr3_aa: CASSLSRNTEAFF
cdr3_nt: TGTGCCAGCAGCTTGTCCAGGAACACTGAAGCTTTCTTT

v_call: TRBV20-1
cdr3_length: 12
clone_size: -
j_call: TRBJ2-5
d_call: -
cdr3_aa: CSATAEGETQYF
cdr3_nt: TGCAGTGCTACCGCAGAGGGAGAGACCCAGTACTTC

v_call: TRBV29-1
cdr3_length: 12
clone_size: -
j_call: TRBJ1-2
d_call: -
cdr3_aa: CSVDWGPYGYTF
cdr3_nt: TGCAGCGTTGATTGGGGTCCCTATGGCTACACCTTC

v_call: TRBV11-1
cdr3_length: 16
clone_size: -
j_call: TRBJ2-1
d_call: TRBD2
cdr3_aa: CASSSYSGSKRNEQFF
cdr3_nt: TGTGCCAGCAGCTCTTATAGCGGGAGTAAGAGAAATGAGCAGTTCTTC

v_call: TRBV4-1
cdr3_length: 14
clone_size: -
j_call: TRBJ1-2
d_call: -
cdr3_aa: CASSQERTDDGYTF
cdr3_nt: TGCGCCAGCAGCCAAGAAAGGACAGACGATGGCTACACCTTC

v_call: TRBV20-1
cdr3_length: 17
clone_size: -
j_call: TRBJ2-1
d_call: -
cdr3_aa: CSASSDGWGSAYNEQFF
cdr3_nt: TGCAGTGCTAGTTCGGATGGGTGGGGATCGGCCTACAATGAGCAGTTCTTC

v_call: TRBV6-5
cdr3_length: 15
clone_size: -
j_call: TRBJ2-7
d_call: -
cdr3_aa: CASSYHVRSSYEQYF
cdr3_nt: TGTGCCAGCAGTTACCATGTCAGGAGCTCCTACGAGCAGTACTTC

v_call: TRBV6-2/TRBV6-3
cdr3_length: 14
clone_size: once
j_call: TRBJ1-2
d_call: -
cdr3_aa: CASSPGVAVYGYTF
cdr3_nt: TGTGCCAGCAGTCCGGGGGTGGCAGTCTATGGCTACACCTTC

v_call: TRBV29-1
cdr3_length: 11
clone_size: few
j_call: TRBJ2-1
d_call: -
cdr3_aa: CSAKEGAEQFF
cdr3_nt: TGCAGCGCCAAGGAGGGCGCTGAGCAGTTCTTC

v_call: TRBV9
cdr3_length: 15
clone_size: -
j_call: TRBJ2-1
d_call: -
cdr3_aa: CASSVTASSYNEQFF
cdr3_nt: TGTGCCAGCAGCGTAACCGCTAGCTCCTACAATGAGCAGTTCTTC

v_call: TRBV3-1
cdr3_length: 15
clone_size: -
j_call: TRBJ2-7
d_call: TRBD2
cdr3_aa: CASSQVPSGRYEQYF
cdr3_nt: TGTGCCAGCAGCCAAGTTCCTAGCGGGAGATACGAGCAGTACTTC

v_call: TRBV29-1
cdr3_length: 16
clone_size: few
j_call: TRBJ1-5
d_call: TRBD1
cdr3_aa: CSVEDGGTGGNQPQHF
cdr3_nt: TGCAGCGTTGAAGATGGTGGGACAGGGGGCAATCAGCCCCAGCATTTT

v_call: TRBV28
cdr3_length: 14
clone_size: -
j_call: TRBJ2-5
d_call: TRBD2
cdr3_aa: CASSAMREVREQYF
cdr3_nt: TGTGCCAGCAGCGCCATGCGGGAGGTTAGGGAGCAGTACTTC

v_call: TRBV6-5
cdr3_length: 14
clone_size: few
j_call: TRBJ2-5
d_call: -
cdr3_aa: CASRYSTRQETQYF
cdr3_nt: TGTGCCAGCAGGTACTCGACCCGGCAGGAGACCCAGTACTTC

v_call: TRBV29-1
cdr3_length: 14
clone_size: few
j_call: TRBJ2-5
d_call: -
cdr3_aa: CSVTRGADGDEQYF
cdr3_nt: TGCAGCGTTACAAGGGGGGCTGATGGTGATGAGCAGTACTTC

v_call: TRBV28
cdr3_length: 15
clone_size: few
j_call: TRBJ2-7
d_call: TRBD1
cdr3_aa: CASSFWDRVTHEQYF
cdr3_nt: TGTGCCAGCAGTTTTTGGGACAGGGTAACCCACGAGCAGTACTTC

v_call: TRBV7-9
cdr3_length: 13
clone_size: -
j_call: TRBJ2-1
d_call: -
cdr3_aa: CASTYPRGNEQFF
cdr3_nt: TGTGCCAGCACCTACCCGAGGGGGAATGAGCAGTTCTTC

v_call: TRBV29-1
cdr3_length: 13
clone_size: -
j_call: TRBJ2-7
d_call: -
cdr3_aa: CSVDEGSPYEQYF
cdr3_nt: TGCAGCGTTGATGAGGGGTCACCCTACGAGCAGTACTTC

v_call: TRBV2
cdr3_length: 15
clone_size: -
j_call: TRBJ2-1
d_call: -
cdr3_aa: CASSDRLGSYNEQFF
cdr3_nt: TGTGCCAGCAGTGATCGTCTGGGCTCCTACAATGAGCAGTTCTTC

v_call: TRBV7-2
cdr3_length: 15
clone_size: -
j_call: TRBJ2-2
d_call: TRBD2
cdr3_aa: CASSEGLAGNGELFF
cdr3_nt: TGTGCCAGCAGCGAGGGACTAGCGGGTAACGGGGAGCTGTTTTTT

v_call: TRBV20-1
cdr3_length: 16
clone_size: -
j_call: TRBJ2-5
d_call: TRBD1
cdr3_aa: CSATPYLGQGTETQYF
cdr3_nt: TGCAGTGCTACTCCCTATTTGGGACAGGGAACAGAGACCCAGTACTTC

v_call: TRBV10-3
cdr3_length: 13
clone_size: -
j_call: TRBJ1-6
d_call: -
cdr3_aa: CAIRPRGNSPLHF
cdr3_nt: TGTGCCATCAGACCTCGGGGGAATTCACCCCTCCACTTT

v_call: TRBV6-1
cdr3_length: 15
clone_size: -
j_call: TRBJ2-7
d_call: -
cdr3_aa: CASSEDVNLSYEQYF
cdr3_nt: TGTGCCAGCAGTGAAGATGTCAATCTCTCCTACGAGCAGTACTTC

v_call: TRBV6-2/TRBV6-3
cdr3_length: 16
clone_size: few
j_call: TRBJ2-1
d_call: TRBD2
cdr3_aa: CASSYRLAGGQQEQFF
cdr3_nt: TGTGCCAGCAGTTACAGACTAGCGGGAGGGCAGCAAGAGCAGTTCTTC

v_call: TRBV20-1
cdr3_length: 12
clone_size: few
j_call: TRBJ2-7
d_call: -
cdr3_aa: CSATDGGDEQYF
cdr3_nt: TGCAGTGCTACCGATGGCGGGGACGAGCAGTACTTC

v_call: TRBV10-3
cdr3_length: 12
clone_size: -
j_call: TRBJ2-7
d_call: -
cdr3_aa: CAISGGDCEQYF
cdr3_nt: TGTGCCATCAGTGGGGGGGACTGCGAGCAGTACTTC

v_call: TRBV12-3/TRBV12-4
cdr3_length: 15
clone_size: -
j_call: TRBJ2-7
d_call: -
cdr3_aa: CAGRDRAVGGWEQYF
cdr3_nt: TGTGCCGGCAGGGACAGAGCCGTGGGGGGCTGGGAGCAGTACTTC

v_call: TRBV3-1
cdr3_length: 10
clone_size: -
j_call: TRBJ2-5
d_call: -
cdr3_aa: CASGRETQYF
cdr3_nt: TGTGCCAGCGGTCGTGAGACCCAGTACTTC

v_call: TRBV28
cdr3_length: 17
clone_size: -
j_call: TRBJ2-1
d_call: TRBD2
cdr3_aa: CASSFLLERESYNEQFF
cdr3_nt: TGTGCCAGCAGTTTTCTTTTAGAGCGGGAGTCCTACAATGAGCAGTTCTTC

v_call: TRBV29-1
cdr3_length: 11
clone_size: -
j_call: TRBJ2-7
d_call: -
cdr3_aa: CSVTDGHEQYF
cdr3_nt: TGCAGCGTGACGGACGGACACGAGCAGTACTTC

v_call: TRBV7-8
cdr3_length: 14
clone_size: few
j_call: TRBJ2-3
d_call: -
cdr3_aa: CASSLSSLTDTQYF
cdr3_nt: TGTGCCAGCAGCTTATCGAGCCTCACAGATACGCAGTATTTT

v_call: TRBV12-3/TRBV12-4
cdr3_length: 15
clone_size: -
j_call: TRBJ1-1
d_call: -
cdr3_aa: CASSPQALGNTEAFF
cdr3_nt: TGTGCCAGCAGTCCACAGGCGTTGGGGAACACTGAAGCTTTCTTT

v_call: TRBV4-3
cdr3_length: 17
clone_size: -
j_call: TRBJ2-3
d_call: TRBD2
cdr3_aa: CASSHEGLATNTDTQYF
cdr3_nt: TGCGCCAGCAGCCATGAGGGACTAGCCACGAACACAGATACGCAGTATTTT

v_call: TRBV29-1
cdr3_length: 14
clone_size: few
j_call: TRBJ2-1
d_call: -
cdr3_aa: CSAVIGRNSNEQFF
cdr3_nt: TGCAGCGCTGTAATAGGACGGAACAGCAATGAGCAGTTCTTC